This is a list of T cell receptor beta chains from one sample in a study of cytomegalovirus exposure and HLA in healthy donors. The protocol was immunoSEQ multiplex PCR, while the TCRdb copy is restricted to in-frame clones and leaves out a portion. The sample lists 150,000 or so clones; nearly 80% were seen once. Sequencing was performed on PBMCs. All receptors derive from a man aged 35-49 years in good health and CMV-seropositive. CDR3s include the opening cysteine and the closing phenylalanine or tryptophan. Each record gives: V gene, D gene, J gene, CDR3 DNA, CDR3 protein. A D gene is named only where the DNA matches it firmly.

TRBV5-1	TRBD2	TRBJ2-7	TGCGCCAGCAGCTCTGGACTAGCGGGGGCCTACGAGCAGTACTTC	CASSSGLAGAYEQYF
TRBV29-1	NA	TRBJ2-1	TGCAGCGTTGGGTCGGGCAGGGGAAATGAGCAGTTCTTC	CSVGSGRGNEQFF
TRBV28	TRBD2	TRBJ2-5	TGTGCCAGCAGTGGGGGACTAGCGGGAGCCCAAGAGACCCAGTACTTC	CASSGGLAGAQETQYF
TRBV7-8	NA	TRBJ1-3	TGTGCCAGCAGCTTAGGGCACAGGGTCACCTCTGGAAACACCATATATTTT	CASSLGHRVTSGNTIYF
TRBV6-1	TRBD1	TRBJ2-5	TGTGCCAGCAGGGAGACAGGGCGAGAGACCCAGTACTTC	CASRETGRETQYF
TRBV27	NA	TRBJ2-7	TGTGCCAGCAGTTTGAGGGACAACGGCGAGCAGTACTTC	CASSLRDNGEQYF
TRBV28	TRBD2	TRBJ2-7	TGTGCCAGCAGTCTTAGCGGGACCTCCTACGAGCAGTACTTC	CASSLSGTSYEQYF
TRBV9	TRBD2	TRBJ2-1	TGTGCCAGCAGCTCCGGGACTAGCGGACACAATGAGCAGTTCTTC	CASSSGTSGHNEQFF
TRBV19	NA	TRBJ1-3	TGTGCCAGTAGTACCCCCCGACAGAGCGACCCTGGAAACACCATATATTTT	CASSTPRQSDPGNTIYF
TRBV10-2	TRBD2	TRBJ2-3	TGCGCCAGCAGGACTAGCGGGACGGATACGCAGTATTTT	CASRTSGTDTQYF
TRBV5-1	TRBD2	TRBJ2-3	TGCGCCAGCAGCTCCGTAGCGGGAGGTTCCGATACGCAGTATTTT	CASSSVAGGSDTQYF
TRBV4-2	NA	TRBJ1-2	TGTGCCAGCAGCCAAGAATTCGCGGCATCTCGTAACTATGGCTACACCTTC	CASSQEFAASRNYGYTF
TRBV7-9	TRBD1	TRBJ1-2	TGTGCCAGCAGCTTACAGGGGGGCTATGGCTACACCTTC	CASSLQGGYGYTF
TRBV7-9	TRBD2	TRBJ2-1	TGTGCCAGCAGCCCAGAGGCGGGAGGGTCCTACAATGAGCAGTTCTTC	CASSPEAGGSYNEQFF
TRBV7-6	NA	TRBJ2-7	TGTGCCAGCAGCCCCGGTAGCGCCCTCTCCTACGAGCAGTACTTC	CASSPGSALSYEQYF